The clone carrying this T cell receptor beta chain was counted a few times. Per the original methods: A productive frequency of 2.59 x 10-5 was the lowest detectable. Generated by immunoSEQ multiplex PCR, the TCRdb table keeps only in-frame clones and is missing some. The V and J calls and clone size are taken from that table; D and trimming were inferred from the DNA. The sample lists about 32,000 clones, 70% to 80% seen once, with roughly 0.48% in the top ten. This CDR3 region has 13 residues. Germline values: CDR1 SNHLY, CDR2 FYNNEI. Between the trimmed V and J ends, which lost 8 bases and 1 base, there was a span of 9 bases. This entry is derived from a study of STAT5B mutations in CD4+ large granular lymphocyte leukemia.

The sequencing input was CD4+ T cells from blood buffy coats. The sequence came from a human donor in good health. The chain carries TRBV2 and TRBJ1-5; possible D gene TRBD1, 6 bases. For the CDR3, the DNA is TGTGCCAGCGTTCAGGGGAGCAATCAGCCCCAGCATTTT. This encodes CASVQGSNQPQHF.